Listed here are 13 T cell receptor beta chains from one sample, sequenced in a study of cytomegalovirus exposure and HLA in healthy donors. The PCR made use of 60 Vbeta and 13 Jbeta primers. The repertoire was sequenced with immunoSEQ multiplex PCR; TCRdb's copy has only in-frame clones and lacks some. The sample consists of about 170,000 clones, 70% to 90% of them appearing once. The sequenced sample consisted of PBMCs. These receptors all stem from a man younger than 35 in good health and CMV-seropositive.

The chain is built from TRBV4-3 and TRBJ2-3; possibly TRBD2 for D (5 bases). V lost 3 bases and J 5 bases, leaving 21 bases between the germline ends. Per germline, CDR1 LGHNA and CDR2 YSLEER. This CDR3 has 17 amino acids. The CDR3 sequence: CASSQGRGLSLGDTQYF. The CDR3 DNA follows: TGCGCCAGCAGCCAGGGCCGTGGACTTAGCTTAGGAGATACGCAGTATTTT.

The CDR3 here is CASSSEFGIPSNEQFF. DNA for the CDR3: TGTGCCAGCAGCTCCGAATTCGGGATCCCTTCCAATGAGCAGTTCTTC. This sequence joins TRBV5-4 and TRBJ2-1; weak D call: TRBD2 (5 bases). Germline loops: CDR1 SGHNT, CDR2 YYREEE (reference sequence). Deletions cut 3 bases from V and 6 bases from J, with 19 bases between. There are 16 residues in the CDR3.

The V call is TRBV7-2, the J call TRBJ1-5; TRBD1 is a possible D gene (5 bases). Germline CDR1 reads SGHTA; CDR2 reads FQGNSA. The CDR3 loop spans 13 amino acids. V was clipped by 5 bases and J by 7 bases, with 12 bases between them. The CDR3 reads CASSPQGGQPQHF. The CDR3 region has the DNA TGTGCCAGCAGCCCCCAGGGAGGACAGCCCCAGCATTTT.

Only one count was recorded for this clone. The sample holds other DNA sequences that translate to the same CDR3. This chain connects TRBV9 to TRBJ2-1; D unclear. Germline lookup yields CDR1 SGDLS and CDR2 YYNGEE. This CDR3 spans 13 amino acids. Trimming stripped 0 bases from V and 6 bases from J, with 7 bases between. CDR3 region: CASSVATSNEQFF. Written as DNA, the CDR3 is TGTGCCAGCAGCGTAGCTACGAGCAATGAGCAGTTCTTC. The variable domain in full, completed from reference TRBV9 and TRBJ2-1, reads DSGVTQTPKHLITATGQRVTLRCSPRSGDLSVYWYQQSLDQGLQFLIQYYNGEERAKGNILERFSAQQFPDLHSELNLSSLELGDSALYFCASSVATSNEQFFGPGTRLTVL.

The gene calls are TRBV7-9 and TRBJ2-3, with 10 bases matching TRBD2. The CDR3 is 16 amino acids. Germline-derived CDR1 and CDR2 are SEHNR and FQNEAQ (reference sequence). V trimming: 0 bases; J trimming: 1 base; junction bases outside the gene matches: 1. CDR3 sequence: CASSLALAGGTDTQYF. CDR3 DNA sequence: TGTGCCAGCAGCTTAGCCCTAGCGGGGGGCACAGATACGCAGTATTTT. Based on the CDR3 plus reference TRBV7-9 and TRBJ2-3, the full variable domain is DTGVSQNPRHKITKRGQNVTFRCDPISEHNRLYWYRQTLGQGPEFLTYFQNEAQLEKSRLLSDRFSAERPKGSFSTLEIQRTEQGDSAMYLCASSLALAGGTDTQYFGPGTRLTVL.

The chain links TRBV9 to TRBJ1-1; 9 nucleotides agree with TRBD1. Germline V gene lookup returns CDR1 SGDLS and CDR2 YYNGEE. The CDR3 covers 16 residues. With 4 bases clipped from V and 4 bases from J, the junction kept 11 bases outside the gene matches. In DNA form, the CDR3 reads TGTGCCAGCAGCCCCCGCGGGGACAGGGCGGGCACTGAAGCTTTCTTT. This gives the protein CASSPRGDRAGTEAFF.

The V and J genes are TRBV5-1 and TRBJ1-1, with 8 bases lining up with TRBD1. The CDR3 is made up of 14 amino acids. Per the germline V gene, CDR1 is SGHRS and CDR2 is YFSETQ. Trimming cost V 7 bases and J 1 base; bases outside gene matches: 6. The DNA for the CDR3 is TGCGCCAGCCGCTCCGGGACAGGGAACACTGAAGCTTTCTTT. Its translation: CASRSGTGNTEAFF.

The chain links TRBV7-9 to TRBJ1-1; 8 bases match TRBD1. CDR1 is SEHNR, CDR2 FQNEAQ, per germline (reference sequence). V shed 5 bases and J 5 bases; nucleotides not matched to a gene: 7. The CDR3 loop spans 14 amino acids. In DNA form, the CDR3 reads TGTGCCAGCAGCGCCCAGGGGGCGGGAACTGAAGCTTTCTTT. Its protein product is CASSAQGAGTEAFF.

The chain uses TRBV5-5 and TRBJ1-5; weak D call: TRBD1 (6 bases). Trimming shortened V by 5 bases and J by 0 bases, and 15 bases separated the two germline ends. The CDR3 is 16 residues long. Germline V CDR1 and CDR2: SGHKS, YYEKEE (reference sequence). CDR3 protein: CASSQTGDFSNQPQHF. The DNA of the CDR3 is TGTGCCAGCAGTCAGACAGGAGATTTTAGCAATCAGCCCCAGCATTTT.

The chain joins TRBV6-5 to TRBJ1-1; D is undetermined. This CDR3 has 15 residues. Germline CDR1 and CDR2: MNHEY and SVGAGI. Trimming left V 6 bases short and J 5 bases short, with 19 bases between. The CDR3 protein is CASSPPTSGSTEAFF. CDR3 sequence (DNA): TGTGCCAGCAGCCCACCTACCTCGGGGAGTACTGAAGCTTTCTTT.

The chain recombines TRBV5-1 with TRBJ2-7; tentatively, D is TRBD2 (6 bases). The V end lost 0 bases, the J end lost 2 bases, and 9 bases lay between the germline ends. In germline, CDR1 is SGHRS, CDR2 YFSETQ. The CDR3 is 14 amino acids. The DNA for the CDR3 is TGCGCCAGCAGCTTGGACGGGGGAACCTACGAGCAGTACTTC. Protein product: CASSLDGGTYEQYF.

This clone appeared once. V usage is TRBV7-9 and J usage is TRBJ2-5; weak D call: TRBD1 (5 bases). CDR1 is SEHNR, CDR2 FQNEAQ, per germline (reference sequence). V gave up 3 bases and J gave up 4 bases, with 6 bases separating them. This CDR3 is built from 12 residues. CDR3 region: CASSLGPETQYF. CDR3 nucleotides: TGTGCCAGCAGCTTGGGGCCAGAGACCCAGTACTTC.

The chain couples TRBV18 to TRBJ2-1, with 12 bases matching TRBD2. CDR1 KGHSH and CDR2 LQKENI come from the germline V gene. CDR3 length: 15 amino acids. The V gene end was trimmed by 3 bases and the J gene end by 5 bases; junction bases not matched to a gene: 2. The CDR3 coding sequence is TGTGCCAGCTCACCTCGACTAGCGGGGGACAATGAGCAGTTCTTC. Translating gives CASSPRLAGDNEQFF.